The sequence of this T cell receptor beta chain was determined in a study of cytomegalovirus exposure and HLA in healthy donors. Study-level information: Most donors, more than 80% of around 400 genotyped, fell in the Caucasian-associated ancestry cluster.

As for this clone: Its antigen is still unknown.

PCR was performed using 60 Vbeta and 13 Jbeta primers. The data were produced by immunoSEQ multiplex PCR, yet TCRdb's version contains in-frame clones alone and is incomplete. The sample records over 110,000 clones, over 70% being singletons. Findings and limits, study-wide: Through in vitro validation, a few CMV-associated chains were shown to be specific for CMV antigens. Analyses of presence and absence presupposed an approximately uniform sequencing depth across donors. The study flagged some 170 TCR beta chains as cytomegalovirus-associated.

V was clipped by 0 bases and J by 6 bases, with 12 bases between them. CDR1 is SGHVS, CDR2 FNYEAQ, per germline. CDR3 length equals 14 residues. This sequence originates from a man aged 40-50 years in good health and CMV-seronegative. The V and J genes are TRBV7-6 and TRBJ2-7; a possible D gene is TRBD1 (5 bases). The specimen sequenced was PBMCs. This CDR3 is CASSLAPDSFEQYF. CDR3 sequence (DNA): TGTGCCAGCAGCTTAGCGCCCGACAGCTTCGAGCAGTACTTC.